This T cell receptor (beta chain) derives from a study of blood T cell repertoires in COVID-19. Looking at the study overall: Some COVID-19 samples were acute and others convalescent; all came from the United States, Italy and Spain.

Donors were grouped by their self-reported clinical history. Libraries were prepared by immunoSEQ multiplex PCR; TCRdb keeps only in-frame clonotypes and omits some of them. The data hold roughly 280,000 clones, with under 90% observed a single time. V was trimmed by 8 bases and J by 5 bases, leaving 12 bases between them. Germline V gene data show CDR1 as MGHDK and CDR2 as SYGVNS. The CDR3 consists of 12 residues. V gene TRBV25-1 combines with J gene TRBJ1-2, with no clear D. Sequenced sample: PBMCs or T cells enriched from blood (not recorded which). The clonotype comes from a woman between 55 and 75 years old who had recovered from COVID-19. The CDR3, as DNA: TGTGCCAGCTCCCATAGCTTGTATGGCTACACCTTC. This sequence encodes CASSHSLYGYTF.